This is a list of T cell receptor beta chains from one sample in a study of T cells in Graves' hyperthyroidism and ophthalmopathy. A single record per CDR3 protein comes from TCRdb applying MiXCR to the multiplex PCR reads. The sample carries a few hundred thousand distinct CDR3 sequences, more than 15% recorded once. The sequencing sample was made of blood. These receptors were taken from a woman aged 25-40 years with Graves' ophthalmopathy. The CDR3 runs from the conserved cysteine through the conserved F or W.

V: TRBV7-3; CDR3: CASTHGTGELFF
V: TRBV6-2/TRBV6-3; CDR3: CASSLPVARATDTQYF
V: TRBV19; CDR3: CASSMAQIYNEQFF
V: TRBV6-2/TRBV6-3; CDR3: CASSWVQGAEAFF
V: TRBV2; CDR3: CASIGTGDPTDTQYF
V: TRBV28; CDR3: CASSSLRLQQYF
V: TRBV11-2; CDR3: CASSLSRGYPYEQYF
V: TRBV19; CDR3: CASSIGTSTDTQYF
V: TRBV7-3; CDR3: CASSLTSGQYNEQFF
V: TRBV7-2; CDR3: CASSLRQNIYNEQFF
V: TRBV28; CDR3: CPSSLGGQKSYEQYF
V: TRBV14; CDR3: CASSQVYGGTEAFF
V: TRBV28; CDR3: CASSSGTGSGFGSYNEQFF
V: TRBV29-1; CDR3: CSVGGGGGARNTEAFF
V: TRBV6-2/TRBV6-3; CDR3: CASLKMGNTEAFF
V: TRBV11-2; CDR3: CASSLLGQSEKLFF
V: TRBV28; CDR3: CASSLTGATFF
V: TRBV29-1; CDR3: CSVAFPGGITDTQYF
V: TRBV7-3; CDR3: CASSLLAGGSPDTQYF
V: TRBV27; CDR3: CASSSTGRPNQPQHF
V: TRBV6-1; CDR3: CASRGASGQTYEQYF
V: TRBV5-8; CDR3: CASSAGGGVSNEQYF
V: TRBV7-2; CDR3: CASSLTSGGIQYF
V: TRBV7-3; CDR3: CASSWGWGRVNTEAFF
V: TRBV7-2; CDR3: CASSLGASETQYF
V: TRBV20-1; CDR3: CSAVVAGASYNEQFF
V: TRBV28; CDR3: CASSFTDTLLSAYEQYF
V: TRBV28; CDR3: CASSQGAGQETQYF
V: TRBV28; CDR3: CASSRQGGPYEQYF
V: TRBV28; CDR3: CASSLLGGAGADTQYF
V: TRBV19; CDR3: CASNPTGGLEAFF
V: TRBV4-1; CDR3: CASSQADLAGGYEQYF
V: TRBV10-3; CDR3: CAISEAPGRRNEQFF
V: TRBV7-3; CDR3: CASSLTLAGNNEQFF
V: TRBV20-1; CDR3: CSAVGGLEQYF
V: TRBV6-1; CDR3: CASSELAGAGELFF
V: TRBV3-1; CDR3: CASSQDLGVGGQGPDTQYF
V: TRBV5-1; CDR3: CASSPRDKTYNEQFF
V: TRBV19; CDR3: CASRSGRAPSPDTQYF
V: TRBV12-3/TRBV12-4; CDR3: CASSLQGGRAGELFF
V: TRBV5-6; CDR3: CASSLPGLAGVHEQFF
V: TRBV7-9; CDR3: CASSSFIDQPQHF
V: TRBV18; CDR3: CASSPPVRAQETQYF
V: TRBV29-1; CDR3: CSVETSGRAESTKQYF
V: TRBV11-2; CDR3: CASTKGDRVLVVSYEQYF
V: TRBV9; CDR3: CASSPRLAGGGGSTDTQYF
V: TRBV28; CDR3: CATREGTQYF
V: TRBV28; CDR3: CASRGLAKNIQYF